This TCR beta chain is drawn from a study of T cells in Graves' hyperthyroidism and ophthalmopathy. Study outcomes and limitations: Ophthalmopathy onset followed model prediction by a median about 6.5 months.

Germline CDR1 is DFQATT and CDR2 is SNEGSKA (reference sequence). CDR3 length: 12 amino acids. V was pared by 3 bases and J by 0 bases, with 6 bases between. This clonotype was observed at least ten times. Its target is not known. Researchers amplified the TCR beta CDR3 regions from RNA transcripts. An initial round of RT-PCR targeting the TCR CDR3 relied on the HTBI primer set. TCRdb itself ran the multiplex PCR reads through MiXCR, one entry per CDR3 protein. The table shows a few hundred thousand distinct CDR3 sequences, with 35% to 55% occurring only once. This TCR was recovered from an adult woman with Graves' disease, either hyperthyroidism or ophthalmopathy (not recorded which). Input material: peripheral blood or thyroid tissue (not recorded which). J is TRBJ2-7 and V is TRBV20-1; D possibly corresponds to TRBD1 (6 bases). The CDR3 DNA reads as TGCAGTGCTAGGGACAGCTCCTACGAGCAGTACTTC. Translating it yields CSARDSSYEQYF.